Listed below are T cell receptor beta chains from one sample, sequenced in a study of immune evolution from preneoplasia to lung adenocarcinoma. The protocol was immunoSEQ multiplex PCR, while the TCRdb copy is restricted to in-frame clones and leaves out a portion. The sample lists about 11,000 clones; about four fifths were seen once. Material for sequencing was FFPE minimally invasive lung adenocarcinoma tissue. These receptors came from a person in their sixties or seventies with lung adenocarcinoma. CDR3s leave out the opening cysteine and the closing phenylalanine or tryptophan. Each record gives: J gene, D gene, V gene, CDR3 length, CDR3 protein. D genes are given only for firm matches.

TRBJ2-7	.	TRBV19	11	ASSPQDRYEQY
TRBJ1-1	TRBD1	TRBV5-4	12	ASSQDRDNTEAF
TRBJ2-2	.	TRBV7-6	13	ASSLRQPNTGELF
TRBJ2-3	.	TRBV7-2	13	ASSLGGAHTDTQY
TRBJ1-4	.	TRBV5-6	12	ASSPGLGNEKLF
TRBJ1-1	TRBD1	TRBV11-1	13	ASSPGQGARTEAF
TRBJ2-2	.	TRBV6-1	10	ASSPLGGELF
TRBJ1-1	.	TRBV6-5	11	ASRGHTNTEAF
TRBJ2-1	TRBD1	TRBV9	13	ASTRGTGNDNEQF
TRBJ1-1	.	TRBV2	11	ATSRGGNTEAF
TRBJ2-5	.	TRBV6-1	11	ASTPARQETQY
TRBJ1-5	.	TRBV11-3	11	ASSLGLNQPQH
TRBJ2-5	TRBD2	TRBV7-2	12	ASSPGLAGMSQY
TRBJ2-7	.	TRBV19	12	ASSPIADSYEQY
TRBJ2-6	.	TRBV11-3	13	ASSFRDSGANVLT
TRBJ2-2	TRBD1	TRBV25-1	12	ATAGTEDTGELF
TRBJ2-2	.	TRBV10-1	11	ATSDRNTGELF
TRBJ1-2	.	TRBV6-1	11	ASSLGVGYGYT
TRBJ1-2	.	TRBV13	13	ASSLGARGSDGYT
TRBJ2-7	.	TRBV10-3	12	AISDPGDSYEQY
TRBJ1-2	TRBD1	TRBV30	14	AWRRTGGFANYGYT
TRBJ2-3	TRBD2	TRBV5-6	14	ASSPGLATSGDTQY
TRBJ2-1	.	TRBV1	13	TSSQERGGGNEQF
TRBJ2-7	.	TRBV7-6	11	ASSLGDPGEQY
TRBJ1-1	.	TRBV7-6	13	ASSLGRRENTEAF
TRBJ1-2	TRBD1	TRBV14	13	ASSRDSLTNYGYT
TRBJ1-6	.	TRBV6-6	13	ASRTQQGPNSPLH
TRBJ1-2	.	TRBV7-9	11	ASSFAGTGGYT
TRBJ2-1	.	TRBV7-2	14	ASSWGGVSSYNEQF
TRBJ2-3	TRBD2	TRBV9	13	ASSYSSGKTDTQY
TRBJ1-1	.	TRBV30	11	AWSLGAGTEAF
TRBJ2-5	.	TRBV5-6	14	ASSLLELSFGETQY
TRBJ1-2	.	TRBV6-5	13	ASSPDSGYHYGYT
TRBJ2-1	.	TRBV28	10	ASSLTYNEQF
TRBJ1-2	.	TRBV10-2	11	ASSTGLDYGYT
TRBJ1-1	.	TRBV19	12	ATGQGPANTEAF
TRBJ1-4	.	TRBV5-5	14	ASSPPGDSTNEKLF